Here is one T cell receptor (beta chain) with its context. No antigen is known for it. The CDR3 contains 15 residues. Per germline, CDR1 PRHDT and CDR2 FYEKMQ (reference sequence). Trimming removed 7 bases from V and 2 bases from J, with 18 bases in between. The data belong to a study of identical twins. The study, taken as a whole, reports: Out-of-frame alpha sequences shared between twins exhibited an excess of low generation probability. Surplus twin overlap in beta out-of-frame sequences was less pronounced.

TCRdb reanalysed the 5' RACE reads using MiXCR and keeps one entry per CDR3 protein. The sample lists 350,000 or so distinct CDR3 sequences; roughly 12% were seen once. These data also featured in a second study, about yellow fever vaccine responses in identical twins.

The V and J genes are TRBV13 and TRBJ2-7, with TRBD1 as a possible D gene (6 bases). The specimen sequenced was CD8+ T cells sorted from blood. This TCR derives from a woman under 30 in good health. The CDR3 coding sequence is TGTGCCAGCACCATTGTTGGGACACAACCCTACGAGCAGTACTTC. The encoded protein is CASTIVGTQPYEQYF.